This TCR beta chain derives from a study of T cell changes during pregnancy in multiple sclerosis. Sequencing was performed with immunoSEQ multiplex PCR; in TCRdb, only in-frame clones are kept and a portion is missing. The sample lists tens of thousands of clones, 75% to 95% occurring once. This CDR3 spans 13 amino acids. V lost 4 bases to trimming and J lost 8 bases, with 12 bases between them. Germline lookup yields CDR1 MNHEY and CDR2 SMNVEV (reference sequence). The genes are TRBV27 and TRBJ1-5; D may be TRBD1 (5 bases). Sequenced material: peripheral blood, taken in the third trimester of pregnancy. The receptor comes from a female donor in good health, enrolled as a control in a pregnancy study. The CDR3 coding sequence is TGTGCCAGCAGTTCGGGACTTCGGAAGCCCCAGCATTTT. As protein: CASSSGLRKPQHF.